This entry lists 31 T cell receptor beta chains sequenced from one sample in a study of blood T cell repertoires in COVID-19. Generated by immunoSEQ multiplex PCR, the TCRdb table keeps only in-frame clones and is missing some. The table has about 100,000 clones, about four fifths seen once; the top ten hold 15% to 20%. Material: peripheral blood. The receptors derive from a woman of 80 years or more with active or convalescent COVID-19.

The chain has TRBV6-2 or TRBV6-3 and TRBJ1-5; 10 bases line up with TRBD1. Losses at the gene ends were 4 bases for V and 3 bases for J; bases not matched to a gene: 3. Germline V gene sequence: CDR1 MNHEY, CDR2 SVGEGT. There are 15 residues in the CDR3. CDR3 in DNA: TGTGCCAGCAGTTCGACAGGGGGCGACAATCAGCCCCAGCATTTT. This codes for CASSSTGGDNQPQHF.

The rearrangement uses TRBV29-1 and TRBJ2-1, with D perhaps TRBD2 (5 bases). There are 12 residues in the CDR3. The germline gives CDR1 SQVTM, CDR2 ANQGSEA. V was shortened by 5 bases and J by 1 base, with 6 bases between the two germline ends. In DNA form, the CDR3 reads TGCAGCGTTCGGAGGTCCTACAATGAGCAGTTCTTC. Protein sequence: CSVRRSYNEQFF.

Concerning this clone: This specimen includes other DNA sequences encoding the same CDR3. V gene TRBV5-1 combines with J gene TRBJ1-1; 9 bases line up with TRBD1. The ends lost 6 bases at V and 3 bases at J; junction bases unmatched: 12. The CDR3 runs 16 residues. The germline V gene has CDR1 SGHRS and CDR2 YFSETQ. The CDR3 sequence is CASNPQGGQGHTEAFF. The CDR3 region has the DNA TGCGCCAGCAATCCGCAGGGGGGACAGGGCCACACTGAAGCTTTCTTT.

This chain links TRBV5-8 with TRBJ2-5, with 7 bases that match TRBD1. Germline V gives CDR1 SGHTS, CDR2 YDEGEE. The length of the CDR3 is 14 residues. The V segment lost 1 base and the J segment 5 bases; nucleotides outside the gene matches: 5. Here the CDR3 reads CASSLRGGGETQYF. The CDR3 nucleotides read TGTGCCAGCAGCTTGAGAGGGGGCGGGGAGACCCAGTACTTC.

This clone was detected only once. The rearrangement links TRBV13 to TRBJ2-7, with D possibly being TRBD2 (5 bases). Trimming took off 8 bases at V and 2 bases at J, with 16 bases between the two ends. Germline-derived CDR1 and CDR2 are PRHDT and FYEKMQ (reference sequence). The length of the CDR3 is 14 residues. The CDR3 region is CASLTTRGTYEQYF. The CDR3 region has the DNA TGTGCCAGCCTTACGACGCGAGGGACCTACGAGCAGTACTTC.

Concerning this clone: An end of the junction does not agree with germline; a read error may underlie this. The chain joins TRBV6-2 or TRBV6-3 to TRBJ2-7; 14 bases agree with TRBD2. CDR3 size: 15 residues. Germline CDR1 is MNHEY and CDR2 is SVGEGT. DNA of the CDR3: TGTGCCAGCAGTTTCACTCCGGGACTAGCGGGAGAGTTCTGCTTC. Protein: CASSFTPGLAGEFCF.

The rearrangement links TRBV7-8 to TRBJ2-3; 9 positions agree with TRBD2. This CDR3 has 17 residues. V gave up 4 bases and J gave up 0 bases; unmatched junction bases: 8. Germline CDR1 is SGHVS and CDR2 is FQNEAQ. The CDR3 DNA is TGTGCCAGCAGCTCACCGCCAGCGGGAGGAAGCACAGATACGCAGTATTTT. This encodes CASSSPPAGGSTDTQYF.

This sequence joins TRBV11-2 and TRBJ2-2, with TRBD2 matching 10 bases. Germline CDR1 SGHAT, CDR2 FQNNGV. The J segment lost 6 bases and the V segment lost 4 bases, leaving 5 bases of the junction unmatched. The CDR3 length is 15 residues. The chain's CDR3 is CASSSLAGVPGELFF. The CDR3 DNA reads TGTGCCAGCAGCTCTCTAGCGGGAGTGCCCGGGGAGCTGTTTTTT.

CDR3 sequence: CASSFRTENTEAFF. CDR3 DNA sequence: TGTGCCAGCAGCTTTCGGACAGAGAACACTGAAGCTTTCTTT. This sequence joins TRBV7-2 and TRBJ1-1; D possibly corresponds to TRBD1 (6 bases). The CDR3 sequence is 14 residues long. Germline CDR1 and CDR2: SGHTA and FQGNSA. V lost 3 bases to trimming and J lost 1 base, with 9 bases between them.

This clone showed up just once. The V gene is TRBV4-3, the J gene TRBJ2-3, with D hard to call. Germline CDR1 and CDR2: LGHNA and YSLEER. Trimming removed 1 base from V and 2 bases from J, with 7 bases in between. This CDR3 region has 14 residues. The chain's CDR3 is CASSQAVNTDTQYF. The CDR3 region has the DNA TGCGCCAGCAGCCAAGCAGTAAACACAGATACGCAGTATTTT.

This rearrangement joins TRBV19 to TRBJ1-2, with 9 bases fitting TRBD1. With 8 bases clipped from V and 9 bases from J, the junction kept 10 bases outside the gene matches. The CDR3 length is 13 residues. CDR1 is LNHDA, CDR2 SQIVND, per germline (reference sequence). The DNA for the CDR3 is TGTGCCAGTGCAACAGGGGGCTCCCCCCGCTACACCTTC. Its protein product is CASATGGSPRYTF.

The genes are TRBV18 and TRBJ1-1, with 9 bases matching TRBD1. The CDR3 is 15 amino acids. Germline CDR1 and CDR2: KGHSH and LQKENI. Trimming at V came to 3 bases and at J to 3 bases, leaving 5 bases not matched to a gene. The CDR3 DNA reads as TGTGCCAGCTCACCCGGGACAGGGCGGCACACTGAAGCTTTCTTT. Translation gives CASSPGTGRHTEAFF.

The V and J genes are TRBV13 and TRBJ2-1; 14 nucleotides match TRBD2. Looked up from germline, CDR1 is PRHDT and CDR2 is FYEKMQ (reference sequence). The junction had 6 bases not matched to a gene; V was cut back by 2 bases and J by 12 bases. This CDR3 comprises 15 residues. Written as DNA, the CDR3 is TGTGCCAGCAGCTTATGGACTAGCGGGAGGTACGGGCAGTTCTTC. It encodes CASSLWTSGRYGQFF.

The CDR3 protein is CASSFFQGSYEQYF. CDR3 nucleotide sequence: TGCGCCAGCAGCTTCTTCCAGGGCTCCTACGAGCAGTACTTC. The J gene is TRBJ2-7, the V gene TRBV5-1; possibly TRBD1 for D (5 bases). CDR1 is SGHRS and CDR2 is YFSETQ in the germline V gene. Trimming took off 2 bases at V and 0 bases at J, with 9 bases between the two ends. The CDR3 has 14 residues.

This clone occurred a few times. This sequence joins TRBV6-4 and TRBJ1-5; TRBD1 might be the D (6 bases). V was trimmed by 9 bases and J by 1 base, leaving 7 bases between them. CDR3 size: 12 residues. Germline CDR1 reads MRHNA; CDR2 reads SNTAGT. DNA for the CDR3: TGTGCCAGAGGACAGAGCAATCAGCCCCAGCATTTT. It is translated as CARGQSNQPQHF.

V is TRBV6-2 or TRBV6-3 and J is TRBJ2-7; D is unresolved. The V gene's germline CDR1 is MNHEY and CDR2 SVGEGT. This CDR3 is built from 12 residues. V dropped 2 bases and J dropped 6 bases, with 8 bases sitting between them. The CDR3, as DNA: TGTGCCAGCAGTTACCCCCCCCTCGAGCAGTACTTC. Its translation: CASSYPPLEQYF.

In its sample, this clone was seen once. The V gene is TRBV21-1, the J gene TRBJ2-2; TRBD1, as called in the table, went unchecked against the DNA. TRBV21-1 is reported as a pseudogene. The CDR3 is 18 amino acids. CDR3 amino acids: CASSTWGGAGYHLGELFF. CDR3 nucleotide sequence: TGTGCCAGCAGCACCTGGGGTGGGGCAGGGTATCATCTCGGGGAGCTGTTTTTT.

Of note for this clone: Germline is not matched at one junction end, which may reflect a read error. The chain uses TRBV5-1 and TRBJ1-2; D is undetermined. The CDR3 covers 13 residues. The V gene's germline CDR1 is SGHRS and CDR2 YFSETQ. The CDR3: CASSLEGTGGYTF. Written as DNA, the CDR3 is TGTGCCAGCAGCTTGGAGGGCACGGGAGGCTACACCTTC.

The chain's CDR3 is CASSNRVGDEKLFF. The CDR3 DNA is TGTGCCAGCAGCAACAGGGTGGGGGATGAAAAACTGTTTTTT. This sequence joins TRBV7-2 and TRBJ1-4, with a tentative D call TRBD1 (6 bases). This CDR3 is 14 amino acids long. The germline CDR1 and CDR2 sequences are SGHTA and FQGNSA. Trimming cost V 5 bases and J 6 bases, with 13 bases left between them. The full variable domain, in which reference TRBV7-2 and TRBJ1-4 provide the parts outside the CDR3, is GAGVSQSPSNKVTEKGKDVELRCDPISGHTALYWYRQSLGQGLEFLIYFQGNSAPDKSGLPSDRFSAERTGGSVSTLTIQRTQQEDSAVYLCASSNRVGDEKLFFGSGTQLSVL.

The chain links TRBV7-3 to TRBJ2-1; 8 nucleotides agree with TRBD2. The germline V gene has CDR1 SGHTA and CDR2 FQGTGA. The V and J ends lost 8 bases and 8 bases, in that order; junction bases with no gene match: 8. This CDR3 is built from 13 residues. The CDR3 region is CASCSGRGDEQFF. The CDR3 bases are TGTGCCAGCTGCAGCGGGAGAGGAGATGAGCAGTTCTTC.

This clone occurred once. The chain links TRBV7-2 to TRBJ1-1; D possibly corresponds to TRBD1 (5 bases). This CDR3 is 14 amino acids long. V lost 5 bases, J lost 1 base, and 11 bases lay in between. The germline CDR1 and CDR2 sequences are SGHTA and FQGNSA. The DNA of the CDR3 is TGTGCCAGCAGCAAACGGGGGGAGAACACTGAAGCTTTCTTT. Translation: CASSKRGENTEAFF. The full variable domain, with the rest looked up from reference TRBV7-2 and TRBJ1-1, is GAGVSQSPSNKVTEKGKDVELRCDPISGHTALYWYRQSLGQGLEFLIYFQGNSAPDKSGLPSDRFSAERTGGSVSTLTIQRTQQEDSAVYLCASSKRGENTEAFFGQGTRLTVV.

The chain has TRBV19 and TRBJ2-3, with TRBD2 as a possible D gene (6 bases). Germline loops: CDR1 LNHDA, CDR2 SQIVND (reference sequence). The V end lost 3 bases, the J end lost 0 bases, and 16 bases lay between the germline ends. The length of the CDR3 is 17 residues. CDR3 coding DNA: TGTGCCAGTAGTATCTCCGAAGGGAGGTCGAGCACAGATACGCAGTATTTT. Translating gives CASSISEGRSSTDTQYF.

Points on this clone: A much larger clone sits a single nucleotide away, making a read error possible. The CDR3 protein is CASSSIYEQYF. As DNA, the CDR3 is TGTGCCAGCAGCTCCATTTACGAGCAGTACTTC. The V call is TRBV7-2, the J call TRBJ2-7; no clear D. The CDR3 covers 11 residues. The germline V gene encodes CDR1 SGHTA and CDR2 FQGNSA. Trimming took off 4 bases at V and 4 bases at J, with 5 bases between the two ends.

This clone occurred a few times. This chain connects TRBV5-6 to TRBJ1-4; D might be TRBD1 (5 bases). The CDR3 is 17 residues long. Trimming shortened V by 3 bases and J by 8 bases, and 23 bases separated the two germline ends. The germline V gene encodes CDR1 SGHDT and CDR2 YYEEEE. CDR3 residues: CASSSLGTSSIGEKLFF. CDR3 nucleotide sequence: TGTGCCAGCAGCTCCCTCGGGACTTCCTCAATTGGGGAAAAACTGTTTTTT.

The chain links TRBV3-1 (or the pseudogene TRBV3-2) to TRBJ2-7; 8 nucleotides match TRBD1. Germline CDR1 LGHDT, CDR2 YNNKEL (reference sequence). V lost 1 base, J lost 2 bases, and 7 bases stayed unmatched. The CDR3 is 16 residues long. The CDR3 DNA reads TGTGCCAGCAGCCAAGTAGACCTGACAGGGGCCTACGAGCAGTACTTC. Translation: CASSQVDLTGAYEQYF.

Notes on this clone: An end of the junction does not agree with germline; a read error may underlie this. This sequence joins TRBV5-1 and TRBJ1-1; D possibly corresponds to TRBD1 (6 bases). From germline, CDR1 is SGHRS and CDR2 YFSETQ. CDR3 length: 19 amino acids. The CDR3 sequence: CASSEQPRRQGIRDTEAFF. CDR3 DNA: TGTGCCAGCAGCGAACAACCCCGGCGGCAGGGGATTAGGGACACTGAAGCTTTCTTT.

This clone has just one count. The V gene is TRBV28, the J gene TRBJ2-7; no definite D call. The germline V and J ends were trimmed by 3 bases and 0 bases, with 3 bases remaining between them. This CDR3 is 12 amino acids long. Germline assignment: CDR1 MDHEN and CDR2 SYDVKM. This CDR3 reads CASSFGSYEQYF. CDR3 DNA sequence: TGTGCCAGCAGTTTCGGCTCCTACGAGCAGTACTTC.

V is TRBV9 and J is TRBJ1-2; D may be TRBD1 (5 bases). Trimming stripped 0 bases from V and 6 bases from J, with 21 bases between. CDR1 SGDLS and CDR2 YYNGEE come from the germline V gene. The CDR3 length is 17 residues. CDR3 loop: CASSVEGMEGNGDGYTF. The DNA of the CDR3 is TGTGCCAGCAGCGTAGAAGGAATGGAGGGGAATGGCGATGGCTACACCTTC. Drawing the rest from reference TRBV9 and TRBJ1-2, the complete variable domain is DSGVTQTPKHLITATGQRVTLRCSPRSGDLSVYWYQQSLDQGLQFLIQYYNGEERAKGNILERFSAQQFPDLHSELNLSSLELGDSALYFCASSVEGMEGNGDGYTFGSGTRLTVV.

The rearrangement uses TRBV2 and TRBJ1-4; D not certain. V lost 8 bases to trimming and J lost 0 bases, with 10 bases between them. CDR3 length: 14 amino acids. The germline V gene has CDR1 SNHLY and CDR2 FYNNEI. The CDR3 spells CASRYLATNEKLFF. In DNA form, the CDR3 reads TGTGCCAGCCGGTATCTTGCAACTAATGAAAAACTGTTTTTT. Complete variable domain (other parts from reference TRBV2 and TRBJ1-4): EPEVTQTPSHQVTQMGQEVILRCVPISNHLYFYWYRQILGQKVEFLVSFYNNEISEKSEIFDDQFSVERPDGSNFTLKIRSTKLEDSAMYFCASRYLATNEKLFFGSGTQLSVL.

Notes on this clone: Relative to the germline gene, one junction end is altered; a read error may explain this. The chain carries TRBV5-1 and TRBJ1-3, with a tentative D call TRBD1 (6 bases). The CDR3 is 17 residues long. The germline gives CDR1 SGHRS, CDR2 YFSETQ. The CDR3 loop reads CASSPRWGQLSGNTIYF. As DNA, the CDR3 is TGTGCCAGCAGCCCCCGGTGGGGACAACTCTCTGGAAACACCATATATTTT. Full variable domain (rest looked up from reference TRBV5-1 and TRBJ1-3): KAGVTQTPRYLIKTRGQQVTLSCSPISGHRSVSWYQQTPGQGLQFLFEYFSETQRNKGNFPGRFSGRQFSNSRSEMNVSTLELGDSALYLCASSPRWGQLSGNTIYFGEGSWLTVV.

The chain combines TRBV6-2 or TRBV6-3 with TRBJ1-3; TRBD1 is a possible D gene (6 bases). Germline CDR1 and CDR2: MNHEY and SVGEGT. Trimming left V 4 bases short and J 0 bases short, with 13 bases between. This CDR3 contains 16 residues. The CDR3 coding sequence is TGTGCCAGCAGTTTCCTCCGGGACACCTCTGGAAACACCATATATTTT. It yields the protein CASSFLRDTSGNTIYF.